These 21 T cell receptor beta chains were all obtained from the same sample, sequenced in a study of CXCR3-negative and CXCR3-positive naive CD8 T cells. Study-level results: CXCR3-positive naive cells had more hydrophobic TRB CDR3s than CXCR3-negative naive cells.

For these TCRs, the target antigens are not known. cDNA libraries for TRB were generated by 5' RACE incorporating UMI labels. For each CDR3 protein, TCRdb gives one entry from its re-call of the 5' RACE reads, without DNA. Its table records 150,000 to 180,000 distinct CDR3 sequences. Sequenced: naive CXCR3+ CD8+ T cells from blood. The subset here: CD45RO-CCR7+CD27+CD95- naive CD8+ T cells expressing CXCR3 (TNR3+). The source of these receptors is a human donor in good health. Some clones in this sample may be carry-over from other donors' samples.

This chain joins TRBV28 and TRBJ2-7; the D gene TCRdb calls, TRBD1, cannot be checked with no DNA. This CDR3 is 17 amino acids long. CDR1 is MDHEN, CDR2 SYDVKM, per germline. CDR3 amino acids: CASSPFPSTGLTYEKYF. Supplemented by reference TRBV28 and TRBJ2-7, the full variable domain reads DVKVTQSSRYLVKRTGEKVFLECVQDMDHENMFWYRQDPGLGLRLIYFSYDVKMKEKGDIPEGYSVSREKKERFSLILESASTNQTSMYLCASSPFPSTGLTYEKYFGPGTRLTVT.

This sequence joins TRBV20-1 and TRBJ2-7. Germline lookup yields CDR1 DFQATT and CDR2 SNEGSKA (reference sequence). The CDR3 totals 14 residues. CDR3 protein: CSARDSNTFYEQYF.

This chain links TRBV7-9 with TRBJ1-1; absent DNA, TCRdb's TRBD1 call cannot be checked. CDR3 length: 12 amino acids. CDR1 SEHNR and CDR2 FQNEAQ come from the germline V gene (reference sequence). CDR3 region: CASSLEGIEAFF. The variable domain in full, completed from reference TRBV7-9 and TRBJ1-1, reads DTGVSQNPRHKITKRGQNVTFRCDPISEHNRLYWYRQTLGQGPEFLTYFQNEAQLEKSRLLSDRFSAERPKGSFSTLEIQRTEQGDSAMYLCASSLEGIEAFFGQGTRLTVV.

The chain is built from TRBV6-5 and TRBJ1-5; TCRdb names TRBD1, which stays unverified in the absence of DNA. Germline assignment: CDR1 MNHEY and CDR2 SVGAGI. The CDR3 sequence is 17 residues long. The CDR3: CASSYPYRCERKSPQHF.

This chain connects TRBV7-9 to TRBJ2-4; absent DNA, TCRdb's TRBD1 call cannot be checked. CDR1 and CDR2 from the germline V gene are SEHNR and FQNEAQ (reference sequence). CDR3 size: 14 residues. CDR3: CASSSLTSRHIQYF.

This CDR3 reads CTTSSFVGSNTGELFF. The chain uses TRBV15 and TRBJ2-2. Germline lookup yields CDR1 LNHNV and CDR2 YYDKDF (reference sequence). The CDR3 sequence is 16 residues long.

Here the CDR3 reads CASSYLTSGGAYEQYF. This chain links TRBV6-2 or TRBV6-3 with TRBJ2-7; the D gene TCRdb calls, TRBD1, cannot be checked with no DNA. CDR1 is MNHEY and CDR2 is SVGEGT in the germline V gene. The CDR3 is 16 amino acids.

The chain joins TRBV23-1 to TRBJ2-7; TCRdb outputs TRBD2, but without DNA this stays unchecked. TRBV23-1 carries the ORF label, with uncertain function. This CDR3 region has 14 residues. This CDR3 reads CASSPSGSRYEQYF.

The chain couples TRBV3-1 to TRBJ2-7; TCRdb's D gene call, TRBD2, goes unchecked for lack of DNA. This CDR3 contains 16 residues. Germline V gene sequence: CDR1 LGHDT, CDR2 YNNKEL (reference sequence). CDR3 region: CASSDFSGREPYEQYF.

This chain uses TRBV28 with TRBJ2-3; the D gene TCRdb calls, TRBD2, cannot be checked with no DNA. The CDR3 contains 16 residues. Germline CDR1 reads MDHEN; CDR2 reads SYDVKM. The CDR3 loop is CASSFLSSGGTDTQYF.

J is TRBJ1-1 and V is TRBV19; TCRdb's D call of TRBD1 is untestable without DNA. Germline CDR1 is LNHDA and CDR2 is SQIVND (reference sequence). CDR3 size: 12 residues. CDR3 loop: CASGTPNTEAFF.

The chain couples TRBV12-3 or TRBV12-4 to TRBJ1-2; TCRdb's assignment of TRBD1 cannot be checked, as there is no DNA. The CDR3 is 14 residues long. This chain's CDR3 is CASSPRGRNNGYTF.

The chain is built from TRBV2 and TRBJ2-5; TCRdb's D call, TRBD1, is unchecked because there is no DNA. Germline V gene sequence: CDR1 SNHLY, CDR2 FYNNEI. The CDR3 extends over 18 amino acids. The CDR3 here is CASSEKEVGTGFLETQYF.

The chain recombines TRBV6-5 with TRBJ2-7. The CDR3 spans 15 residues. Germline V gives CDR1 MNHEY, CDR2 SVGAGI. The CDR3: CASSFGSGAAYEQYF.

The chain is built from TRBV25-1 and TRBJ1-1. This CDR3 is 14 amino acids long. Germline V gene lookup returns CDR1 MGHDK and CDR2 SYGVNS. This CDR3 reads CASSERGGRTEAFF.

This chain joins TRBV28 and TRBJ2-1. The CDR3 spans 12 residues. Germline V lookup: CDR1 MDHEN, CDR2 SYDVKM. This CDR3 reads CTSGSSYNEQFF. Full variable domain (rest looked up from reference TRBV28 and TRBJ2-1): DVKVTQSSRYLVKRTGEKVFLECVQDMDHENMFWYRQDPGLGLRLIYFSYDVKMKEKGDIPEGYSVSREKKERFSLILESASTNQTSMYLCTSGSSYNEQFFGPGTRLTVL.

The genes are TRBV4-1 and TRBJ2-1. Germline V gives CDR1 MGHRA, CDR2 YSYEKL. CDR3 length: 14 amino acids. CDR3: CASSHVPSTNEQFF.

The chain uses TRBV6-5 and TRBJ2-7; lacking DNA, the TRBD1 call made by TCRdb goes unchecked. Germline CDR1 reads MNHEY; CDR2 reads SVGAGI. This CDR3 spans 15 amino acids. CDR3 region: CASSSFPGPTYEQYF.

The chain links TRBV4-3 to TRBJ2-1; the TCRdb D gene call, TRBD1, has no DNA to confirm it. This CDR3 contains 15 residues. Germline CDR1 and CDR2: LGHNA and YSLEER. CDR3 protein: CASSQDQGSYNEQFF.

This chain links TRBV29-1 with TRBJ2-1; TCRdb proposes TRBD2, but this gene call is untestable without DNA. Germline-derived CDR1 and CDR2 are SQVTM and ANQGSEA. The CDR3 has 15 amino acids. CDR3 loop: CSVEDPRRGDNEQFF.

The rearrangement links TRBV11-2 to TRBJ2-1; absent DNA, TCRdb's TRBD1 call cannot be checked. The CDR3 extends over 16 amino acids. The germline V gene has CDR1 SGHAT and CDR2 FQNNGV. CDR3 region: CASSLDFQGRNNEQFF.